One sample yielded the 6 T cell receptor beta chains listed below, sequenced in a study of OX40 agonist ivuxolimab in advanced cancers. Sequencing was performed with immunoSEQ multiplex PCR; in TCRdb, only in-frame clones are kept and a portion is missing. The table records tens of thousands of clones, around 90% of them present only once. The material was CD4+ or CD8+ T cells sorted from blood, obtained in a trial of the OX40 agonist ivuxolimab. These receptors all come from an adult with an advanced solid tumor such as melanoma, head and neck, liver or kidney cancer.

This chain joins TRBV19 and TRBJ2-5; D uncertain. The ends were cut back, 4 bases at V and 1 base at J, with 4 bases in the middle. This CDR3 contains 12 residues. In germline, CDR1 is LNHDA, CDR2 SQIVND (reference sequence). Written as DNA, the CDR3 is TGTGCCAGTAGTACATTCCAAGAGACCCAGTACTTC. Amino acid sequence: CASSTFQETQYF.

The chain couples TRBV19 to TRBJ2-2, with 7 bases that match TRBD2. Germline CDR1 reads LNHDA; CDR2 reads SQIVND (reference sequence). V was clipped by 6 bases and J by 6 bases; unmatched bases: 4. The CDR3 consists of 13 residues. The CDR3 coding sequence is TGTGCCAGTAGGAGTGGGGGGGCCGGGGAGCTGTTTTTT. Amino acid sequence: CASRSGGAGELFF.

V is TRBV19 and J is TRBJ2-7; 10 positions match TRBD1. The CDR3 length is 15 residues. The V gene's germline CDR1 is LNHDA and CDR2 SQIVND (reference sequence). Losses at the gene ends were 9 bases for V and 1 base for J; bases not matched to a gene: 9. The CDR3 protein is CASRTGTGASYEQYF. DNA of the CDR3: TGTGCCAGCAGAACCGGGACAGGGGCTTCCTACGAGCAGTACTTC. Using reference TRBV19 and TRBJ2-7 for the parts outside the CDR3, the full variable domain is DGGITQSPKYLFRKEGQNVTLSCEQNLNHDAMYWYRQDPGQGLRLIYYSQIVNDFQKGDIAEGYSVSREKKESFPLTVTSAQKNPTAFYLCASRTGTGASYEQYFGPGTRLTVT.

V usage is TRBV19 and J usage is TRBJ2-1, with a weak D call TRBD1 (7 bases). Trimming cost V 7 bases and J 6 bases, with 13 bases left between them. The CDR3 runs to 13 residues. Germline loops: CDR1 LNHDA, CDR2 SQIVND (reference sequence). Here the CDR3 reads CASMEGAVNEQFF. CDR3 DNA sequence: TGTGCCAGTATGGAGGGGGCGGTCAATGAGCAGTTCTTC.

A single count supports this clone. The chain combines TRBV6-6 with TRBJ1-2; 7 nucleotides match TRBD1. Germline loops: CDR1 MNHNY, CDR2 SVGAGI (reference sequence). The CDR3 loop spans 14 amino acids. Unmatched junction bases numbered 3, after V lost 4 bases and J lost 1 base. Here the CDR3 DNA reads TGTGCCAGCAGTTCTCACAGGGGTAACTATGGCTACACCTTC. Translating it yields CASSSHRGNYGYTF.

This clone was counted only a few times. The rearrangement joins TRBV6-1 to TRBJ1-2; no clear D gene. Per germline, CDR1 MNHNS and CDR2 SASEGT. Deletions cut 3 bases from V and 5 bases from J, with 10 bases between. This CDR3 is built from 13 residues. In DNA, the CDR3 is TGTGCCAGCAGTGAGACCGGCCATTATGGCTACACCTTC. Translating it yields CASSETGHYGYTF.